This T cell receptor beta chain was profiled in a study of tumor-infiltrating lymphocytes in primary liver carcinoma. At the level of the study: Tumors measured about 4 to 10 cm and were stage T1-T3 N0M0. Findings of the study overall: No more than about 8-24% of top clones could be seen in all five tumor regions.

V lost 3 bases, J lost 6 bases, and 9 bases lay in between. This CDR3 has 13 amino acids. Germline V CDR1 and CDR2: SGHDN, FVKESK. A remark on this clonotype: Its target is not known.

Both RNA and DNA were isolated together from 20-30 mg of bulk tissue that had not been sorted. Patients underwent surgical resection for primary liver carcinoma. Synthesis of TCR beta cDNA was carried out from approximately 470 ng total RNA with a constant-region primer. Slightly modified ARM-PCR with three nested multiplex PCR rounds yielded TCR beta libraries. Each of the first two PCR rounds ran approximately 9 cycles with TRBV1-TRBV30 forward and C-beta reverse primers. Using its own MiXCR run on the multiplex PCR reads, TCRdb lists one record per CDR3 protein. The data hold approximately 190,000 distinct CDR3 sequences, with approximately 80% observed a single time.

The V and J genes are TRBV14 and TRBJ2-1; D is unclear. This clonotype originated in a man in his forties with primary liver carcinoma and hepatitis B virus infection. The specimen was tumor tissue from primary liver carcinoma. The CDR3 is CASSQALFNEQFF. The CDR3, as DNA: TGTGCCAGCAGCCAGGCTCTGTTCAATGAGCAGTTCTTC.